Listed here is a single T cell receptor (beta chain). This receptor's antigen is unknown. No base qualities exist here, and no much larger clone lies one base off it. Other nucleotide sequences from this sample produce the same CDR3. This record belongs to a study of shared clonotypes between healthy human individuals (dated by TCRdb to 2018 to 2020). As for the study more broadly: The cohort included a few men and a couple of women between 18 and 49 years of age. For each donor, CD4 naive and CD4 memory were each given three plates, CD8 naive was given two plates, and CD8 memory was given one plate. To increase sequencing depth and limit assay-specific biases, different laboratories used diverse techniques to prepare libraries and sequence TCR repertoires. To estimate repertoire size and how much clonotype sharing occurs between individuals, the study deeply sequenced the blood TCR repertoires of five healthy adults. Each donor's leukapheresis produced roughly between about 0.8 and 8.9 billion PBMCs. Overall study results and their limits: Even with the large sequencing depth, rarefaction of the sorted-subset datasets indicated that sequencing was incomplete. Approximately 5% of naive CD4, 3.5% of naive CD8, about 2.4% of memory CD4, and about 0.4% of memory CD8 clonotypes were shared across a few donors. Sampling was restricted to blood, and TCR repertoires in tissue are likely to differ from TCR repertoires in blood. Estimated clonotype richness was generally larger for naive than for memory subsets. Because the study included a small number of donors, the genetic and exposure-history diversity represented was limited. Compared with non-shared clonotypes, clonotypes shared by all four sorted-subset donors had higher generation probabilities. Based on pairwise subsampling, the degree of clonotype sharing among donors was expected to be affected by sequencing depth.

Using the deep immunoSEQ assay, multiplex PCR amplified TCR CDR3 regions from genomic DNA. Extracted genomic DNA from each cell subset was spread evenly across all wells of several immunoSEQ 96-well plates, with each plate serving as a replicate. For sorted subsets, each replicate PCR was loaded with approximately 200 ng genomic DNA, equivalent to 32,000 or so T cell genomes. Purified libraries were measured with a Qubit 3.0 fluorometer, size-checked on a Bioanalyzer 2100, and measured again with the KAPA Library Quantification kit. Every immunoSEQ 96-well plate was sequenced on a separate single-read 150-cycle Illumina NextSeq 550 flow cell. The authors' pipeline ran thus. Because the immunoSEQ output included only junctional sequences and no quality scores, the filtering could not be the same as the filtering used for full-length reads. Sequences were annotated with PyIR, a Python wrapper for IgBLAST v1.9, using IMGT germline references to assign V/J genes and CDR3. Reads were filtered out if the reads had weak V/J assignments (E-value above 1e-6), no CDR3, stop codons, out-of-frame junctions, or ambiguous translated residues. V3J clonotypes were defined as sequences sharing an identical inferred V gene, J gene, and CDR3 amino acid sequence. Percentage overlap between repertoires was computed as shared unique clonotypes divided by the size of the smaller repertoire. RTK rarefaction, the Chao1 estimator, and Recon v2.1 estimates of unobserved clonotypes were used to assess repertoire richness. For all TCRbeta clonotypes obtained by the gDNA method from a few donors, generation probabilities were computed with OLGA. TCRdb holds this immuneACCESS table with in-frame rearrangements only. Some clones are missing; in checked studies, unresolved V genes explain under half, and the rest has no known cause. V and J calls and clone size are copied from that table; D and trimming were computed from the DNA. Across this sample there are over a million clones, with about 96% seen only once. Of the sample, approximately 1.1% is held by the ten largest clones.

Based on the germline V gene, the CDR1 and CDR2 sequences are MDHEN and SYDVKM. Including cysteine and phenylalanine, the CDR3 has 11 amino acids. The read is trimmed to its CDR3 DNA, 33 bases read in frame from base 1. V lost 3 bases and J lost 3 bases; the stretch between them is 0 bases long. Healthy HIV-negative adults with no recently reported acute infections or vaccinations were included as donors. All donors were Caucasian adults living in Nashville, Tennessee, USA. CD4+ T cells were enriched through magnetic negative selection, after which naive cells were positively selected on CD45RA and the remaining negative fraction served as the memory subset. Blood was obtained by leukapheresis, after which PBMCs were separated by Ficoll-Histopaque density gradient centrifugation and cryopreserved in liquid nitrogen vapor phase. Purity and quantity of every magnetically sorted T cell population were checked by analytical flow cytometry. From each sorted fraction, genomic DNA was isolated and quantified by UV absorbance on a Nanodrop 2000c.

The rearrangement joined TRBV28 to TRBJ2-1; no D gene can be assigned with confidence. The receptor's source is a man aged 30-40 years in good health. Sequencing was performed on naive CD4+ T cells sorted from blood. Taken with the paper, the label for cell subset or site translates to: CD45RA+ positively selected. The CDR3 region reads CASSFYNEQFF. At the DNA level, the sequence is TGTGCCAGCAGTTTCTACAATGAGCAGTTCTTC. The CDR3 plus the reference TRBV28 and TRBJ2-1 genes for the other parts give the full variable domain: DVKVTQSSRYLVKRTGEKVFLECVQDMDHENMFWYRQDPGLGLRLIYFSYDVKMKEKGDIPEGYSVSREKKERFSLILESASTNQTSMYLCASSFYNEQFFGPGTRLTVL.